The source of this T cell receptor beta chain is a study of T cell repertoires in cytomegalovirus infection. About the study: CMV epitopes in the study were HLA-C-restricted (recently identified) and HLA-B-restricted (well studied). The public TCR beta signatures pointed to both CMV infection and matching HLA type.

The V gene lost 2 bases and the J gene lost 2 bases, with 12 bases spanning the gap. Germline CDR1 MNHEY, CDR2 SVGAGI. The CDR3 contains 15 residues. Comments on this clonotype: The antigen is unknown.

Study results and caveats: There were carriers of CMV plus the relevant HLA, and cumulative public TCR beta family frequency identified them.

MiXCR, run by TCRdb on the reads, gives a single entry per CDR3 protein. The sample lists fewer than 1,000,000 distinct CDR3 sequences; 31% were seen once. The V gene is TRBV6-5, the J gene TRBJ1-1; D unclear. Here the sequenced sample was cultured CD8+ T cells from PBMCs, taken from culture after CMV antigen stimulation. This TCR was recovered from a human donor in good health (CMV status not recorded). Some clones in this sample may be carry-over from other donors' samples. The CDR3 here is CASSYQRHLNTEAFF. In DNA form, the CDR3 reads TGTGCCAGCAGTTACCAAAGACACCTTAACACTGAAGCTTTCTTT.